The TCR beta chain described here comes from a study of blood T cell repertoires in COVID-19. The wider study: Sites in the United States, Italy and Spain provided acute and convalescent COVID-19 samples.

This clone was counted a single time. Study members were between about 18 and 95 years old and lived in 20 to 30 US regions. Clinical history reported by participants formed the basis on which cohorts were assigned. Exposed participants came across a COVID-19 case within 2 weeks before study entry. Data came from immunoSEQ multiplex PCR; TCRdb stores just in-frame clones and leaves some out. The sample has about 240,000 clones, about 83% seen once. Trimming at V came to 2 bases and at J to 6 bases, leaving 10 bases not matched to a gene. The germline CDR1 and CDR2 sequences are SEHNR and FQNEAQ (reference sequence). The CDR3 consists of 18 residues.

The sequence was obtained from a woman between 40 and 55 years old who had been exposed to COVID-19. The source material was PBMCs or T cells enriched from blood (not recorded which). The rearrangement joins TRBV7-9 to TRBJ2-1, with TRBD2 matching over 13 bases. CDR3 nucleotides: TGTGCCAGCAGCTTACCCCTGAGACTAGCGGGGGGAGCCAATGAGCAGTTCTTC. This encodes CASSLPLRLAGGANEQFF.